These 9 T cell receptor beta chains were all obtained from the same sample, sequenced in a study of shared clonotypes between healthy human individuals. TCRdb's table, derived via immunoSEQ multiplex PCR, lists solely in-frame clones and lacks some. Of 2 million to 2.5 million clones listed, 85% to 95% were seen once; the top ten hold around 0.35%. The specimen sequenced was naive CD4+ T cells from PBMCs. The subset here: CD45RA+ positively selected. The receptors derive from a man aged 18-30 years in good health. Some clones in this sample may be carry-over from other donors' samples.

The CDR3 region is CASSAQGQDLPQHF. As DNA, the CDR3 is TGTGCCAGCAGCGCCCAAGGACAGGACCTACCCCAGCATTTT. The chain combines TRBV5-5 with TRBJ1-5; 7 nucleotides match TRBD1. Trimming at V came to 4 bases and at J to 10 bases, leaving 11 bases not matched to a gene. Germline V gene data show CDR1 as SGHKS and CDR2 as YYEKEE (reference sequence). The CDR3 is made up of 14 amino acids.

The V and J genes are TRBV5-1 and TRBJ2-3; 12 bases match TRBD2. V lost 4 bases and J lost 0; bases outside the gene matches: 3. This CDR3 is built from 16 residues. Germline CDR1 is SGHRS and CDR2 is YFSETQ. The CDR3: CASSEGTSGSTDTQYF. The CDR3 bases are TGCGCCAGCAGCGAGGGGACTAGCGGGAGCACAGATACGCAGTATTTT.

The chain couples TRBV7-8 to TRBJ1-5; no clear D gene. Germline CDR1 SGHVS, CDR2 FQNEAQ. The V and J ends lost 1 base and 13 bases respectively, with 17 bases between them. The CDR3 has 14 residues. CDR3: CASSLGRIGVYQHF. The CDR3 DNA follows: TGTGCCAGCAGCTTAGGTCGAATAGGAGTATATCAGCATTTT.

The chain couples TRBV2 to TRBJ1-4; tentative D call: TRBD1 (5 bases). The V gene lost 6 bases and the J gene lost 4 bases, with 12 bases spanning the gap. The V gene's germline CDR1 is SNHLY and CDR2 FYNNEI. This CDR3 has 14 residues. For the CDR3, the DNA is TGTGCCAGCAGCTTGGACACCTTTAATGAAAAACTGTTTTTT. As protein: CASSLDTFNEKLFF. Full variable domain (outside the CDR3, taken from reference TRBV2 and TRBJ1-4): EPEVTQTPSHQVTQMGQEVILRCVPISNHLYFYWYRQILGQKVEFLVSFYNNEISEKSEIFDDQFSVERPDGSNFTLKIRSTKLEDSAMYFCASSLDTFNEKLFFGSGTQLSVL.

The chain uses TRBV7-9 and TRBJ2-1; TRBD2 agrees at 12 bases. The germline gives CDR1 SEHNR, CDR2 FQNEAQ (reference sequence). The CDR3 spans 18 residues. Trimming at V came to 5 bases and at J to 8 bases, leaving 16 bases not matched to a gene. CDR3 in amino acids: CASSPARPTSGRVYEQFF. The CDR3 DNA is TGTGCCAGCAGCCCCGCCCGCCCGACTAGCGGGAGAGTCTATGAGCAGTTCTTC.

The DNA for the CDR3 is TGTGCCAGCACGGGGGCTCGGGGCTACACCTTC. It is translated as CASTGARGYTF. This chain joins TRBV19 and TRBJ1-2; D perhaps matches TRBD1 (6 bases). V was shortened by 9 bases and J by 8 bases, with 13 bases between the two germline ends. This CDR3 has 11 amino acids. Germline CDR1 is LNHDA and CDR2 is SQIVND (reference sequence).

The rearrangement links TRBV5-4 to TRBJ2-2; 7 bases are a match to TRBD2. The CDR3 sequence is 16 residues long. Germline CDR1 is SGHNT and CDR2 is YYREEE (reference sequence). Trimming removed 4 bases from V and 6 bases from J; junction bases left unmatched: 12. The CDR3 loop reads CASSPGASGLPGELFF. In nucleotides, the CDR3 is TGTGCCAGCAGCCCTGGGGCTAGCGGACTACCCGGGGAGCTGTTTTTT.

V usage is TRBV5-5 and J usage is TRBJ1-3; D uncertain. In germline, CDR1 is SGHKS, CDR2 YYEKEE (reference sequence). The CDR3 spans 11 residues. V was clipped by 1 base and J by 9 bases, with 5 bases between them. The DNA of the CDR3 is TGTGCCAGCAGCTTGCGGAGCACCATATATTTT. This translates into CASSLRSTIYF.

The gene calls are TRBV7-2 and TRBJ2-7, with TRBD1 matching over 9 bases. The CDR3 extends over 16 amino acids. Losses at the gene ends were 5 bases for V and 6 bases for J; bases not matched to a gene: 14. Germline V lookup: CDR1 SGHTA, CDR2 FQGNSA. CDR3 sequence (DNA): TGTGCCAGCAGCCCACCCCGAGGACAGGGGAAAGGCGAGCAGTACTTC. This gives the protein CASSPPRGQGKGEQYF.